This T cell receptor beta chain comes out of a study of beta chain features in type 1 diabetes. V lost 3 bases, J lost 4 bases, and 6 bases lay in between. Germline loops: CDR1 MDHEN, CDR2 SYDVKM. This CDR3 contains 12 residues. Expressed TCRB transcripts were sequenced after all isolated RNA was converted to cDNA. Sequencing was performed with immunoSEQ multiplex PCR; in TCRdb, only in-frame clones are kept and a portion is missing. This sample yields roughly 240,000 clones, of which roughly 14% are seen a single time; more than 0.025% belongs to the top ten. The V gene is TRBV28, the J gene TRBJ1-2; D is unresolved. The sequenced material came from naive CD4+ T cells from blood. The clonotype comes from a woman between 40 and 50 years old in good health. The CDR3: CASSLGSYGYTF. The CDR3 region has the DNA TGTGCCAGCAGTTTGGGCAGCTATGGCTACACCTTC.